The 21 T cell receptor beta chains below were found in one sample sequenced in a study of response to subunit inactivated influenza vaccine. Each CDR3 protein gets one entry after TCRdb re-called the RT-PCR reads with MiXCR. The top ten clones hold about a tenth of a sample with 300,000 to 350,000 distinct CDR3 sequences, approximately 21% of them seen once. Material: PBMCs from blood, obtained less than 22 months after vaccination. These TCRs come from a man between 50 and 70 years old who received an inactivated influenza vaccine.

J is TRBJ2-3 and V is TRBV7-2; D gene uncertain. The CDR3 consists of 12 residues. Germline loops: CDR1 SGHTA, CDR2 FQGNSA. V was pared by 5 bases and J by 6 bases, with 9 bases between. The CDR3 nucleotides are TGTGCCAGCAGCCCCATGTGGGATACGCAGTATTTT. This sequence encodes CASSPMWDTQYF.

This clonotype was found a few times. The chain couples TRBV3-1 to TRBJ1-6; the D gene is possibly TRBD1 (6 bases). V was pared by 3 bases and J by 1 base, with 19 bases between. This CDR3 has 19 residues. Germline lookup yields CDR1 LGHDT and CDR2 YNNKEL (reference sequence). The CDR3 nucleotides are TGTGCCAGCAGCCATGACAGGAGATCGGCGCCGTCCTATAATTCACCCCTCCACTTT. It yields the protein CASSHDRRSAPSYNSPLHF.

This clonotype was recorded a few times. Here the CDR3 reads CASSLGLAGPRTGELFF. CDR3 nucleotide sequence: TGTGCCAGCAGCTTGGGACTAGCGGGACCTCGTACCGGGGAGCTGTTTTTT. The rearrangement uses TRBV7-3 and TRBJ2-2, with 13 bases identical to TRBD2. The V gene end was trimmed by 3 bases and the J gene end by 5 bases; junction bases not matched to a gene: 6. The CDR3 loop spans 17 amino acids. Per germline, CDR1 SGHTA and CDR2 FQGTGA.

V gene TRBV12-3 or TRBV12-4 combines with J gene TRBJ2-7; D perhaps matches TRBD1 (5 bases). This CDR3 region has 13 residues. Trimming stripped 3 bases from V and 8 bases from J, with 14 bases between. CDR3 sequence: CASSLIAGLKQYF. In DNA form, the CDR3 reads TGTGCCAGCAGTTTGATAGCAGGGCTCAAGCAGTACTTC.

This clonotype was seen a handful of times. CDR3 residues: CSVEVGGNTEAFF. For the CDR3, the DNA is TGCAGCGTTGAAGTAGGGGGCAACACTGAAGCTTTCTTT. The rearrangement joins TRBV29-1 to TRBJ1-1; 7 bases match TRBD1. V was clipped by 1 base and J by 2 bases; unmatched bases: 1. The length of the CDR3 is 13 residues. The V gene's germline CDR1 is SQVTM and CDR2 ANQGSEA.

The chain joins TRBV5-1 to TRBJ1-6; the match to TRBD1 covers 9 bases. The CDR3 covers 15 residues. After removal of 4 bases from V and 9 bases from J, the junction contained 8 bases not matched to a gene. Germline loops: CDR1 SGHRS, CDR2 YFSETQ. CDR3 region: CASSAEGQGGSPLHF. The CDR3 DNA reads as TGCGCCAGCAGCGCCGAGGGACAGGGAGGTTCACCCCTCCACTTT.

The J gene is TRBJ2-1, the V gene TRBV4-3; D perhaps matches TRBD2 (5 bases). The germline V gene has CDR1 LGHNA and CDR2 YSLEER. V was pared by 0 bases and J by 13 bases, with 16 bases between. This CDR3 has 14 residues. CDR3 residues: CASSQDRGVGYQFF. CDR3 in DNA: TGCGCCAGCAGCCAAGATCGGGGAGTGGGTTATCAGTTCTTC.

Ten or more counts support this clonotype. The gene calls are TRBV4-2 and TRBJ2-7; possible D gene TRBD2, 6 bases. CDR3 length: 16 residues. CDR1 and CDR2 from the germline V gene are LGHNA and YNFKEQ. Trimming took 0 bases from V and 0 from J, leaving 12 bases between them. The CDR3 sequence: CASSQETGEPSYEQYF. CDR3 bases: TGTGCCAGCAGCCAAGAGACGGGGGAACCCTCCTACGAGCAGTACTTC.

This clonotype was seen more than once but under ten times. This chain joins TRBV20-1 and TRBJ1-6; D not certain. This CDR3 has 14 residues. Germline V CDR1 and CDR2: DFQATT, SNEGSKA (reference sequence). V lost 4 bases to trimming and J lost 0 bases, with 7 bases between them. The CDR3, as DNA: TGCAGTGCTACCAGACACTCCTATAATTCACCCCTCCACTTT. This encodes CSATRHSYNSPLHF.

The V gene is TRBV30, the J gene TRBJ2-7; TRBD2 is a possible D gene (5 bases). Germline V gene data show CDR1 as GTSNPN and CDR2 as SVGIG (reference sequence). V lost 0 bases, J lost 5 bases, and 11 bases lay in between. The CDR3 totals 13 residues. DNA of the CDR3: TGTGCCTGGAGTGTTTGGACTTTCAACGAGCAGTACTTC. Its translation: CAWSVWTFNEQYF.

This clonotype has only a few counts. The chain couples TRBV11-2 to TRBJ2-7; TRBD1 is a possible D gene (6 bases). There are 16 residues in the CDR3. From germline, CDR1 is SGHAT and CDR2 FQNNGV. Deletions cut 0 bases from V and 4 bases from J, with 16 bases between. CDR3 region: CASSLDAGGGGYEQYF. The CDR3 DNA is TGTGCCAGCAGCTTAGACGCTGGTGGGGGCGGGTACGAGCAGTACTTC.

This clonotype was recorded a few times. J is TRBJ1-1 and V is TRBV12-3 or TRBV12-4; a weak D match, TRBD1 (5 bases). The CDR3 is 17 amino acids. Trimming took 0 bases from V and 0 from J, leaving 14 bases between them. The CDR3 region is CASSLALWGTVNTEAFF. The CDR3, as DNA: TGTGCCAGCAGTTTAGCGCTTTGGGGGACGGTGAACACTGAAGCTTTCTTT.

This chain links TRBV7-9 with TRBJ1-4, with D perhaps TRBD1 (6 bases). Germline values: CDR1 SEHNR, CDR2 FQNEAQ (reference sequence). V was clipped by 4 bases and J by 11 bases, with 17 bases between them. The CDR3 runs 14 residues. The DNA for the CDR3 is TGTGCCAGCAGCTCTACAGGGACTGAAATGAAACTGTTTTTT. This encodes CASSSTGTEMKLFF.

J is TRBJ1-5 and V is TRBV5-1, with TRBD1 as a possible D gene (6 bases). The germline V and J ends were trimmed by 2 bases and 6 bases, with 15 bases remaining between them. Looked up from germline, CDR1 is SGHRS and CDR2 is YFSETQ. CDR3 length equals 15 residues. In DNA form, the CDR3 reads TGCGCCAGCAGCTTTTCAGGGGCTCCGGGTCAGCCCCAGCATTTT. This translates into CASSFSGAPGQPQHF.

V gene TRBV12-3 or TRBV12-4 combines with J gene TRBJ1-5; D is unclear. The CDR3 has 15 residues. The germline V and J ends were trimmed by 6 bases and 3 bases, with 15 bases remaining between them. The CDR3 DNA sequence: TGTGCCAGCAGAGGTCAGGACGTCCCCAATCAGCCCCAGCATTTT. Amino acids: CASRGQDVPNQPQHF.

The V gene is TRBV7-2, the J gene TRBJ1-5; no reliable D call. In germline, CDR1 is SGHTA, CDR2 FQGNSA. The V end lost 1 base, the J end lost 4 bases, and 5 bases lay between the germline ends. The length of the CDR3 is 13 residues. The CDR3 nucleotides are TGTGCCAGCAGCTTAGACATGAATCAGCCCCAGCATTTT. This encodes CASSLDMNQPQHF.

This clonotype was detected only a few times. The rearrangement links TRBV2 to TRBJ2-2; possible D gene TRBD2, 6 bases. Germline V CDR1 and CDR2: SNHLY, FYNNEI. This CDR3 has 15 amino acids. The V end was cut by 2 bases, the J end by 3 bases, with 10 bases between. This CDR3 is CASSEWGGDTGELFF. The CDR3 DNA is TGTGCCAGCAGTGAATGGGGAGGAGACACCGGGGAGCTGTTTTTT.

This clonotype was counted ten times or more. The rearrangement links TRBV28 to TRBJ2-3, with 8 bases matching TRBD1. J lost 5 bases, V lost 5 bases, and 15 bases had no gene match. CDR3 size: 17 residues. The germline V gene encodes CDR1 MDHEN and CDR2 SYDVKM. The CDR3 spells CASSEALGTGNQDTQYF. CDR3 in DNA: TGTGCCAGCAGTGAAGCCCTCGGGACAGGCAACCAAGATACGCAGTATTTT.

V gene TRBV5-5 combines with J gene TRBJ1-2; a possible D gene is TRBD1 (5 bases). The germline CDR1 and CDR2 sequences are SGHKS and YYEKEE (reference sequence). The CDR3 is 14 residues long. Trimming cost V 4 bases and J 7 bases, with 17 bases left between them. The CDR3 reads CASSPDPRGAGYTF. The CDR3 DNA sequence: TGTGCCAGCAGCCCAGACCCTCGCGGGGCTGGCTACACCTTC.

The sample holds a few counts of this clonotype. The rearrangement uses TRBV12-3 or TRBV12-4 and TRBJ1-3, with unresolved D. CDR3 length: 15 residues. V was clipped by 6 bases and J by 2 bases, with 14 bases between them. The CDR3: CASSSGRFTGNTIYF. CDR3 sequence (DNA): TGTGCCAGCAGCTCTGGACGGTTCACTGGAAACACCATATATTTT.

This clonotype appeared a few times. V is TRBV5-4 and J is TRBJ1-1; 7 bases align to TRBD1. There are 15 residues in the CDR3. Germline lookup yields CDR1 SGHNT and CDR2 YYREEE (reference sequence). Trimming removed 1 base from V and 1 base from J; junction bases left unmatched: 4. The CDR3 sequence is CASSLQGGRNTEAFF. CDR3 DNA: TGTGCCAGCAGCTTGCAGGGGGGCCGGAACACTGAAGCTTTCTTT.